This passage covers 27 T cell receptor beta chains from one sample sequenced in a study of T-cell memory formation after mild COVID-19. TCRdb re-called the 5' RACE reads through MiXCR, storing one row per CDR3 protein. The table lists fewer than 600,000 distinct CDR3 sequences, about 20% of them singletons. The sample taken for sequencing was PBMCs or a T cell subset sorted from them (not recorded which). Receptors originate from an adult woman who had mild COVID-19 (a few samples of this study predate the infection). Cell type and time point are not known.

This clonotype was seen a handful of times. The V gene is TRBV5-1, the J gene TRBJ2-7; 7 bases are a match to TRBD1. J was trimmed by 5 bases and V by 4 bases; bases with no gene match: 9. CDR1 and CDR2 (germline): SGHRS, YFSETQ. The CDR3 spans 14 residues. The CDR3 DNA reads TGCGCCAGCAGCCCGCGAGACAGGGTCCACGAGCAGTACTTC. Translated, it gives CASSPRDRVHEQYF.

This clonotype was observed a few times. The CDR3: CASSYSLDRVASEAFF. The CDR3, as DNA: TGTGCCAGCAGTTACTCCCTCGACAGGGTAGCCTCTGAAGCTTTCTTT. This chain links TRBV6-5 with TRBJ1-1; 7 nucleotides agree with TRBD1. Germline-derived CDR1 and CDR2 are MNHEY and SVGAGI. The CDR3 runs to 16 residues. The junction had 10 bases not matched to a gene; V was cut back by 0 bases and J by 6 bases.

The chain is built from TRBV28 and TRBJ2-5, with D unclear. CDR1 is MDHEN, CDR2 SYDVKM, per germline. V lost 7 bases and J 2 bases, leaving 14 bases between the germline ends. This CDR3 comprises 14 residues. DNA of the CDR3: TGTGCCAGCACTCCGAGTGAACTGCAAGAGACCCAGTACTTC. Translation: CASTPSELQETQYF.

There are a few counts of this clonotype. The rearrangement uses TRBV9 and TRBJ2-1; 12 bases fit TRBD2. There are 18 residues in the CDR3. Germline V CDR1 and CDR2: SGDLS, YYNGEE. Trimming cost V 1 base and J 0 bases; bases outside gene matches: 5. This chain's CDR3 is CASSVPTGLAGSYNEQFF. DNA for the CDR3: TGTGCCAGCAGCGTACCTACGGGACTAGCGGGCTCCTACAATGAGCAGTTCTTC.

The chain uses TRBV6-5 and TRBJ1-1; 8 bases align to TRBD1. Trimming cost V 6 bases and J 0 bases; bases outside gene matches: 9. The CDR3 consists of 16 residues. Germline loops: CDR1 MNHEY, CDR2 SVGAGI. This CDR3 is CASRMYWTGLNTEAFF. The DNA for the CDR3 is TGTGCCAGCAGAATGTATTGGACAGGGCTGAACACTGAAGCTTTCTTT.

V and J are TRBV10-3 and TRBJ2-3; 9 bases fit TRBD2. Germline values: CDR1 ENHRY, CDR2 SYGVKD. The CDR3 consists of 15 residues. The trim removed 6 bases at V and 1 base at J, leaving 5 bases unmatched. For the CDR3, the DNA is TGTGCCATCAGCCCCAGCGGGGGGCGCACAGATACGCAGTATTTT. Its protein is CAISPSGGRTDTQYF.

CDR3 in DNA: TGCAGTGCTAGAGAGCTACAGGGGGCTTACACTGAAGCTTTCTTT. Translated, it gives CSARELQGAYTEAFF. The chain recombines TRBV20-1 with TRBJ1-1; TRBD1 agrees at 9 bases. Unmatched junction bases numbered 5, after V lost 0 bases and J lost 3 bases. Germline-derived CDR1 and CDR2 are DFQATT and SNEGSKA (reference sequence). This CDR3 has 15 residues.

CDR3 DNA: TGTGCCAGCTCCGACGACAGAGCACAGAACACCGGGGAGCTGTTTTTT. Protein: CASSDDRAQNTGELFF. This chain uses TRBV18 with TRBJ2-2; the D gene is possibly TRBD1 (5 bases). Germline V gene sequence: CDR1 KGHSH, CDR2 LQKENI. The V end was cut by 6 bases, the J end by 1 base, with 15 bases between. This CDR3 spans 16 amino acids.

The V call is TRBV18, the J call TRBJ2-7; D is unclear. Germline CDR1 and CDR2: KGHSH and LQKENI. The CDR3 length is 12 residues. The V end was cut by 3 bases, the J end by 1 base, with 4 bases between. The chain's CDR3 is CASSPQSYEQYF. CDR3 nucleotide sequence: TGTGCCAGCTCACCGCAGTCCTACGAGCAGTACTTC.

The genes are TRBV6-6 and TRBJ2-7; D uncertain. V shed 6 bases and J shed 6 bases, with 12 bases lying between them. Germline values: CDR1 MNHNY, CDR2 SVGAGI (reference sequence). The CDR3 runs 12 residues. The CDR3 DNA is TGTGCCAGCAGCTCCGCCTATGGCGAGCAGTACTTC. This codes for CASSSAYGEQYF.

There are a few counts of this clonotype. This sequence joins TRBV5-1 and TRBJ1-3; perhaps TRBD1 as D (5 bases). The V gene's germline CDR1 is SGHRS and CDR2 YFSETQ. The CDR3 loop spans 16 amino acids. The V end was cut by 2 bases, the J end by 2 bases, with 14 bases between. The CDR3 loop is CASSFGGLVTGNTIYF. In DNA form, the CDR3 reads TGCGCCAGCAGCTTTGGGGGTCTGGTCACTGGAAACACCATATATTTT.

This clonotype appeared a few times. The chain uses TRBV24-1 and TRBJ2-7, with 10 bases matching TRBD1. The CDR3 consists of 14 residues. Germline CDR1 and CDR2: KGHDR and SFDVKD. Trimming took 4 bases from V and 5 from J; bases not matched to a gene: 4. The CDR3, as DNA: TGTGCCACCAGTGAGCGGGACAGGGGAGACGAGCAGTACTTC. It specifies CATSERDRGDEQYF.

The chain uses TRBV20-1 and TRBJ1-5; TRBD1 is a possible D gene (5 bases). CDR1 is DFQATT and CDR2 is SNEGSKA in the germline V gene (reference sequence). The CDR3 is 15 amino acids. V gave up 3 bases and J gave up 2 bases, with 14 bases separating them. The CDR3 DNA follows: TGCAGTGCTAGTCACGGGGGGGACGGCAATCAGCCCCAGCATTTT. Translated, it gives CSASHGGDGNQPQHF.

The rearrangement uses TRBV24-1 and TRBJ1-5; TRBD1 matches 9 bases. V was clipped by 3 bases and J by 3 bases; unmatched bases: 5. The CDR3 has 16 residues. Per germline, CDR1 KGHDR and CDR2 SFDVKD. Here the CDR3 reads CATSDHRTGDNQPQHF. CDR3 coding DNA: TGTGCCACCAGTGATCACCGGACAGGGGACAATCAGCCCCAGCATTTT.

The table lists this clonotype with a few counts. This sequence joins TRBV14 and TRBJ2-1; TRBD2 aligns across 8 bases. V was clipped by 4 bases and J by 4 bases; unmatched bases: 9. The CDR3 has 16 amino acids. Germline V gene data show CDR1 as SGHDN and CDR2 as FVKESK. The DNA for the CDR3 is TGTGCCAGCAGCCCTCTAGGGACTAGTGTTTACAATGAGCAGTTCTTC. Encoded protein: CASSPLGTSVYNEQFF.

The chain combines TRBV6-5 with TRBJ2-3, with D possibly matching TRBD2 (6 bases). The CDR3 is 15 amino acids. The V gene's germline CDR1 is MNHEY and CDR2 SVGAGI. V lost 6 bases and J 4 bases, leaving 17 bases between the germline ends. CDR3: CASSLRGIEADTQYF. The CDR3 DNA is TGTGCCAGCAGCCTCCGGGGGATCGAGGCAGATACGCAGTATTTT.

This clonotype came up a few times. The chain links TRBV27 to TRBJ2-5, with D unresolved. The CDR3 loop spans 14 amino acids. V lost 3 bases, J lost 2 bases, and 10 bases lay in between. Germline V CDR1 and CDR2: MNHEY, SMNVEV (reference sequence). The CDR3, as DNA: TGTGCCAGCAGTTTGTGGGGTCAACAAGAGACCCAGTACTTC. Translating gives CASSLWGQQETQYF.

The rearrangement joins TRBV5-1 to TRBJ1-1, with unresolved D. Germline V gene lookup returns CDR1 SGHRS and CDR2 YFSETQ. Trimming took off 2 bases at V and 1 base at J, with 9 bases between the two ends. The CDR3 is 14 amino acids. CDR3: CASSLLDQNTEAFF. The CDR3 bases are TGCGCCAGCAGCTTACTCGACCAGAACACTGAAGCTTTCTTT.

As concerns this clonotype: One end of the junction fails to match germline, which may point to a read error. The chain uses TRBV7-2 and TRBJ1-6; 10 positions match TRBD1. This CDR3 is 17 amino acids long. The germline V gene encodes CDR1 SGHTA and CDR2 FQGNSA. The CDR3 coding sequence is TGCGCCAGCAGCCCGGGACAGGGGTACCAATATAATTCACCCCTCCACTTT. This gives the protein CASSPGQGYQYNSPLHF.

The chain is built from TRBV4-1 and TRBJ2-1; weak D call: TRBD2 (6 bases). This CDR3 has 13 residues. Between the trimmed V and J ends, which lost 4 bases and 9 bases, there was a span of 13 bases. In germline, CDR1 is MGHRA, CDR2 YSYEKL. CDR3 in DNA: TGCGCCAGCAGCCGGGCGGGACTCCCTGAGCAGTTCTTC. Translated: CASSRAGLPEQFF.

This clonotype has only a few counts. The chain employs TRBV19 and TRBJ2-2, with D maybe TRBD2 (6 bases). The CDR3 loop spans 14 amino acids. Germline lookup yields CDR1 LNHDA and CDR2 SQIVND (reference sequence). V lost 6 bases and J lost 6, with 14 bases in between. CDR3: CASRAGIQAGELFF. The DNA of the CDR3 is TGTGCCAGTAGGGCGGGAATTCAGGCCGGGGAGCTGTTTTTT.

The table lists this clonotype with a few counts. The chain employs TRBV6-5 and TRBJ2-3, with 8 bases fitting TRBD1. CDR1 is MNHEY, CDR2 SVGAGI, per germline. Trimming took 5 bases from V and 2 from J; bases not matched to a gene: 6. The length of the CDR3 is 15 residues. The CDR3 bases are TGTGCCAGCAGTACACAGGGGGGCCCCACAGATACGCAGTATTTT. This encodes CASSTQGGPTDTQYF.

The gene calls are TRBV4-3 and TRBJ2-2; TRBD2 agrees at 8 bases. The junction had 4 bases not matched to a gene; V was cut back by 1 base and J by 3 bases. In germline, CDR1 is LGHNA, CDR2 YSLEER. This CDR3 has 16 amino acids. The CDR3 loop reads CASSQAREEYTGELFF. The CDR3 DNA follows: TGCGCCAGCAGCCAAGCGCGGGAGGAGTACACCGGGGAGCTGTTTTTT.

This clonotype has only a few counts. The CDR3 is CASSTYRDAGVRGGYTF. The CDR3 nucleotides are TGTGCCAGCAGCACCTACCGGGACGCAGGAGTGAGGGGTGGCTACACCTTC. The rearrangement joins TRBV11-2 to TRBJ1-2; D perhaps matches TRBD1 (5 bases). Trimming removed 5 bases at V and 7 bases at J, with 26 bases between. The CDR3 covers 17 residues. Germline V gene data show CDR1 as SGHAT and CDR2 as FQNNGV.

The DNA for the CDR3 is TGTGCCAGCAGCCGCATCCAGGGACTAGCGGGAATCAAGCTGTCAGATACGCAGTATTTT. As protein: CASSRIQGLAGIKLSDTQYF. The chain links TRBV7-9 to TRBJ2-3; TRBD2 agrees at 13 bases. This CDR3 is 20 amino acids long. The trim removed 5 bases at V and 4 bases at J, leaving 18 bases unmatched. Germline V gene data show CDR1 as SEHNR and CDR2 as FQNEAQ (reference sequence).

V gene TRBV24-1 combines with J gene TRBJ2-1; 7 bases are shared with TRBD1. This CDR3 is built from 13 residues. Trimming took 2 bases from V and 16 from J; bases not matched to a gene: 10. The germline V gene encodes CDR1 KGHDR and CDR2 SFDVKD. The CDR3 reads CATSDSRGQIFFF. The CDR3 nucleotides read TGTGCCACCAGTGATTCCCGGGGACAGATATTCTTCTTC.

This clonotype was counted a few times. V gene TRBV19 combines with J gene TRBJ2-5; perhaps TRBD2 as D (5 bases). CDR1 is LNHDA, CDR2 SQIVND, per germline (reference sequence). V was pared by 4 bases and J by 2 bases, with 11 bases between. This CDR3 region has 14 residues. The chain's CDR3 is CASSRGINQETQYF. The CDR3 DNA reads TGTGCCAGTAGTAGAGGGATCAATCAAGAGACCCAGTACTTC.